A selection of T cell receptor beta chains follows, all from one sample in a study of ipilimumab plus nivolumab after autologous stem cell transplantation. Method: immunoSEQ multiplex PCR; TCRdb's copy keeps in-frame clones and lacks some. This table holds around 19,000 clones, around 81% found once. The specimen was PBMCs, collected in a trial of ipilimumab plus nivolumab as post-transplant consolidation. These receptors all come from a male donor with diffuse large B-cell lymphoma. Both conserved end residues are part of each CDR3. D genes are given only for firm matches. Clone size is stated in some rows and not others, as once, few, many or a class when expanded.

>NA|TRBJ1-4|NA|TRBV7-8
CASSRPTSGAVEKLFF
TGTGCCAGCAGCCGACCGACTTCGGGGGCTGTTGAAAAACTGTTTTTT
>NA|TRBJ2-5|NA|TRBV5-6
CASSLPWETQYF
TGTGCCAGCAGCTTGCCCTGGGAGACCCAGTACTTC
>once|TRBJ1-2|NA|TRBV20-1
CSAGRNYGYTF
TGCAGTGCTGGAAGAAACTATGGCTACACCTTC
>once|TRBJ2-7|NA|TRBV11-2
CASSHTGSSYEQYF
TGTGCCAGCAGCCATACAGGGTCCTCCTACGAGCAGTACTTC
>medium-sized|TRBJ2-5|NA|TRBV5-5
CASSWSGYSQETQYF
TGTGCCAGCAGCTGGAGCGGGTACTCCCAAGAGACCCAGTACTTC
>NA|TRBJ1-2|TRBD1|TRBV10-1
CASSDRGQRSGANYGYTF
TGCGCCAGCAGTGATCGGGGACAGCGGTCGGGAGCTAACTATGGCTACACCTTC
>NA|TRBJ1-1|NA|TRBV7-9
CASSLATRANTEAFF
TGTGCCAGCAGCTTAGCAACCAGGGCGAACACTGAAGCTTTCTTT
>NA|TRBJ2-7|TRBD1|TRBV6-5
CASSKGQGFNYEQYF
TGTGCCAGCAGTAAAGGACAGGGTTTTAACTACGAGCAGTACTTC
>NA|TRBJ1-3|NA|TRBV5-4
CASSRGGGNTIYF
TGTGCCAGCAGTCGGGGGGGCGGAAACACCATATATTTT
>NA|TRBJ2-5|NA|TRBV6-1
CASRIVLGQETQYF
TGTGCCAGCAGGATCGTGTTGGGCCAAGAGACCCAGTACTTC
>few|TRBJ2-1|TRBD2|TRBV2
CASRALRTSGGLYEQFF
TGTGCCAGCAGGGCACTGAGGACTAGCGGGGGCCTCTATGAGCAGTTCTTC
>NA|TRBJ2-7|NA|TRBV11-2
CASKGGVIEQYF
TGTGCCAGCAAGGGTGGGGTCATCGAGCAGTACTTC
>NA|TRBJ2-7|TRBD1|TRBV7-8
CASSPGNRGQNEQYF
TGTGCCAGCAGCCCAGGTAACAGGGGGCAGAACGAGCAGTACTTC
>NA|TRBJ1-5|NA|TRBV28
CAIENTQGYSNQPQHF
TGTGCCATCGAGAATACCCAAGGGTATAGCAATCAGCCCCAGCATTTT
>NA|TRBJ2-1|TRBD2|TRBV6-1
CASSGTSGGGGQFF
TGTGCCAGCAGTGGCACTAGCGGAGGCGGTGGGCAGTTCTTC
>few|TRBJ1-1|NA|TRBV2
CASSLQPNTEAFF
TGTGCCAGCAGTCTCCAGCCGAACACTGAAGCTTTCTTT
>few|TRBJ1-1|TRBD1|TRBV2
CASSEATGVAEAFF
TGTGCCAGCAGTGAAGCGACAGGGGTGGCTGAAGCTTTCTTT
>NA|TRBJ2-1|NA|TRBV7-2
CASSLVMDEQFF
TGTGCCAGCAGCTTAGTGATGGATGAGCAGTTCTTC
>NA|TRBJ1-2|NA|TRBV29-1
CSVEEGASGYTF
TGCAGCGTTGAAGAGGGGGCCAGTGGCTACACCTTC
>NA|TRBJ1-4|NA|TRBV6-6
CASSSGATNEKLFF
TGTGCCAGCAGCTCGGGGGCAACTAATGAAAAACTGTTTTTT
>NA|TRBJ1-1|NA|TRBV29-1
CSVEKGGAGGGAAFF
TGCAGCGTTGAAAAAGGGGGGGCAGGCGGCGGCGCAGCTTTCTTT
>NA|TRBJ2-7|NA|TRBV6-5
CASSLRPGGYEQYF
TGTGCCAGCAGTTTAAGGCCCGGGGGATACGAGCAGTACTTC
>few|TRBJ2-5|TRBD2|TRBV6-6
CASLGGLETQYF
TGTGCCAGCCTGGGGGGGTTAGAGACCCAGTACTTC
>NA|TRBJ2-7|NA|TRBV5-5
CASSQSAGDTYEQYF
TGTGCCAGCAGCCAATCGGCGGGGGACACCTACGAGCAGTACTTC
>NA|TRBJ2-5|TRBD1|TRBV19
CASSRNRGNILGETQYF
TGTGCCAGTAGCAGGAACAGGGGGAATATTTTGGGAGAGACCCAGTACTTC
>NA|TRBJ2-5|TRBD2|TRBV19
CASSIPSGGTETQYF
TGTGCCAGTAGTATTCCCAGCGGGGGGACAGAGACCCAGTACTTC
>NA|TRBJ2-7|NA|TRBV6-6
CASSYTNYEQYF
TGTGCCAGCAGTTACACTAACTACGAGCAGTACTTC
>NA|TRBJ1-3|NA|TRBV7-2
CASSSGRRISGNTIYF
TGTGCCAGCAGCTCGGGTAGGCGAATCTCTGGAAACACCATATATTTT
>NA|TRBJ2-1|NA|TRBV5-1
CASSLGQANYNEQFF
TGCGCCAGCAGCTTGGGACAGGCTAACTACAATGAGCAGTTCTTC
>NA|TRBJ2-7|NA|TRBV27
CASSTRGGEAYEQYF
TGTGCCAGCAGTACCCGAGGCGGGGAGGCCTACGAGCAGTACTTC
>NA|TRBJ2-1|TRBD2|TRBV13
CASSTFSGGGNEQFF
TGTGCCAGCAGCACCTTTAGCGGGGGTGGTAATGAGCAGTTCTTC
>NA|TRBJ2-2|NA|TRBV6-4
CASSDWTSGELFF
TGTGCCAGCAGTGACTGGACCTCCGGGGAGCTGTTTTTT
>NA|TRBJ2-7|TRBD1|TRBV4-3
CASSQRVPGQSSTLSYEQYF
TGCGCCAGCAGCCAGAGGGTGCCGGGACAGTCAAGTACTCTCTCCTACGAGCAGTACTTC
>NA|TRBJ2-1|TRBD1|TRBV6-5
CASKDRGGKNEQFF
TGTGCCAGTAAAGACAGGGGGGGAAAGAATGAGCAGTTCTTC
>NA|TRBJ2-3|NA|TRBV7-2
CASSFGWRGPDYTQYF
TGTGCCAGCAGCTTTGGGTGGCGGGGGCCCGATTATACGCAGTATTTT
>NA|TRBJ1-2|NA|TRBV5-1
CASSLVGRGDYGYTF
TGCGCCAGCAGCCTGGTAGGCAGGGGAGACTATGGCTACACCTTC
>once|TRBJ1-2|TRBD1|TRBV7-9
CASKEGAGGYTF
TGTGCCAGCAAAGAGGGGGCCGGCGGCTACACCTTC
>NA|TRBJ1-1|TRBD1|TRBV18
CASSLSRGQGGTEAFF
TGTGCCAGCTCACTATCAAGGGGACAGGGCGGCACTGAAGCTTTCTTT
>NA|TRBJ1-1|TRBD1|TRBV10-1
CASSSGQGVTEAFF
TGCGCCAGCAGCAGTGGACAGGGTGTAACTGAAGCTTTCTTT
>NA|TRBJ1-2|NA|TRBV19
CASMGGHGYGYTF
TGTGCCAGTATGGGGGGACACGGCTATGGCTACACCTTC
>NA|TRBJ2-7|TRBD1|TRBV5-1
CASSTGTGSYEQYF
TGCGCCAGCAGCACAGGGACAGGGTCCTACGAGCAGTACTTC
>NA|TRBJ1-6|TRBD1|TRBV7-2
CASSPLQGSGSPLHF
TGTGCCAGCAGCCCACTACAGGGGTCGGGTTCACCCCTCCACTTT
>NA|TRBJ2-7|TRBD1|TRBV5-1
CASSGGPGQGALPGEQYF
TGCGCCAGCAGCGGGGGCCCGGGACAGGGGGCCCTCCCGGGCGAGCAGTACTTC
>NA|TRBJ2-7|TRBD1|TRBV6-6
CASTGSTGGLNEQYF
TGTGCCAGCACTGGTTCAACAGGGGGCTTGAACGAGCAGTACTTC
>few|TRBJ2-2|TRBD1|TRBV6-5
CASSFDRGTGELFF
TGTGCCAGCAGTTTCGACAGGGGCACCGGGGAGCTGTTTTTT
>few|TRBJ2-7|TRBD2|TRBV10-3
CAISESGRGGSYEQYF
TGTGCCATCAGTGAGTCTGGACGGGGGGGCTCCTACGAGCAGTACTTC
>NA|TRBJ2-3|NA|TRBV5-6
CASSLVPESDTQYF
TGTGCCAGCAGCTTGGTGCCGGAATCAGATACGCAGTATTTT
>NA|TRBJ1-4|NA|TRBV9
CASSAGGGRANEKLFF
TGTGCCAGCAGCGCTGGGGGTGGACGAGCTAATGAAAAACTGTTTTTT
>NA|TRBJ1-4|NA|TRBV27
CASSLSSGFLDEKLFF
TGTGCCAGCAGTTTATCCTCAGGGTTTTTAGATGAAAAACTGTTTTTT
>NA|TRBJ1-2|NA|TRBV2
CASSGDLRVGYTF
TGTGCCAGCAGTGGCGATCTGCGGGTTGGCTACACCTTC